Sequencing of this TCR beta chain was carried out in a study of high-grade serous ovarian cancer treatment subgroups. Overall study: On average, more than 14,000 reads and thousands of unique TCR beta rearrangements were obtained per sample.

Tumor tissue was taken before any definitive surgery or chemotherapy was given. The CDR3 contains 16 residues. Germline lookup yields CDR1 LGHNA and CDR2 YNFKEQ. Sequencing used immunoSEQ multiplex PCR; TCRdb keeps in-frame clones, though not all of them. Among over 15,000 clones listed, approximately 73% were seen once. Sequencing was carried out using tumor tissue. This rearrangement joins TRBV4-2 to TRBJ2-5, with a tentative D call TRBD1 (6 bases). Near its end, the DNA agrees better with TRBJ2-7, so the J call may be wrong. The TCR originated in a human donor with high-grade serous ovarian cancer. The CDR3 nucleotides read TGTGCCAGCAGGCCTGAGGACAGTGATATAACCTACGAGCAGTACTTC. It yields the protein CASRPEDSDITYEQYF.